This T cell receptor (beta chain) stems from a study of cytomegalovirus exposure and HLA in healthy donors. About the research overall: Earlier, 117 million unique TCR beta sequences were recovered from around 180 million T cells by an analysis. Notes on the study in general: As was reported, the HLA-A and HLA-B alleles of most subjects were accurately predicted from TCR beta sequences. Because they were indistinguishable, some V segments, including TRBV6-2 and TRBV6-3, were excluded.

Regarding this clone: Its specificity is unknown.

PCR employed 60 Vbeta and 13 Jbeta primers. Data came from immunoSEQ multiplex PCR; TCRdb stores just in-frame clones and leaves some out. The sample gives 130,000 to 150,000 clones, roughly four fifths of which show up once; over 8.5% is in the top ten. Germline lookup yields CDR1 SGHNT and CDR2 YYREEE (reference sequence). V dropped 4 bases and J dropped 5 bases, with 19 bases sitting between them. This CDR3 has 15 amino acids. The gene calls are TRBV5-4 and TRBJ2-7, with no clear D. This sequence originates from a woman aged 45-65 years in good health and CMV-seropositive. The sample comprised PBMCs. DNA of the CDR3: TGTGCCAGCAGCCTCCTATCGGCAGGTGGTAACGAGCAGTACTTC. It yields the protein CASSLLSAGGNEQYF.